A selection of T cell receptor beta chains follows, all from one sample in a study of cytomegalovirus exposure and HLA in healthy donors. Sequencing was performed with immunoSEQ multiplex PCR; in TCRdb, only in-frame clones are kept and a portion is missing. The table lists 150,000 to 160,000 clones, 82% of them singletons. Sequenced material: PBMCs. Receptor source: a woman aged 50 to 60 in good health and CMV-seropositive. CDR3s include the opening cysteine and the closing phenylalanine or tryptophan. D genes are given only for firm matches. A row's size may be missing; if present it is once, few, many or a size class.

TRBV4-1	TRBJ2-1	NA	NA	CASSQEPGAYNEQFF	TGCGCCAGCAGCCAAGAGCCGGGGGCCTACAATGAGCAGTTCTTC
TRBV10-3	TRBJ2-7	TRBD1	NA	CAPPDRGFHEQYF	TGTGCCCCGCCGGACAGGGGTTTCCACGAGCAGTACTTC
TRBV19	TRBJ2-2	TRBD1	NA	CASSIWGQGARGELFF	TGTGCCAGTAGTATATGGGGGCAGGGGGCGAGAGGGGAGCTGTTTTTT
TRBV11-2	TRBJ2-3	NA	NA	CASSDYTDTQYF	TGTGCCAGCAGCGACTACACAGATACGCAGTATTTT
TRBV10-1	TRBJ2-5	TRBD1	NA	CASRDRDQETQYF	TGCGCCAGCAGGGACAGGGATCAAGAGACCCAGTACTTC
TRBV7-9	TRBJ1-2	NA	NA	CSSSLNRDSGYTF	TGTTCCAGCAGCTTAAACAGGGATTCTGGCTACACCTTC
TRBV4-1	TRBJ2-7	TRBD1	NA	CASSQEDRASYEQYF	TGCGCCAGCAGCCAAGAGGACAGGGCCTCCTACGAGCAGTACTTC
TRBV9	TRBJ1-1	NA	NA	CASSGVPNTEAFF	TGTGCCAGCAGCGGCGTCCCGAACACTGAAGCTTTCTTT
TRBV7-2	TRBJ1-4	TRBD1	NA	CASSQPRGTGNEKLFF	TGTGCCAGCAGCCAACCCAGAGGGACAGGCAATGAAAAACTGTTTTTT
TRBV9	TRBJ1-1	TRBD1	NA	CASSRSDRGLWDTEAFF	TGTGCCAGCAGCCGCAGTGACAGGGGATTGTGGGACACTGAAGCTTTCTTT
TRBV5-6	TRBJ2-1	NA	once	CASSLWGGPVQRGDNEQFF	TGTGCCAGCAGCTTGTGGGGGGGGCCGGTCCAGCGAGGGGACAATGAGCAGTTCTTC
TRBV5-6	TRBJ1-2	NA	NA	CASSLGRAGYGYTF	TGTGCCAGCAGCTTGGGGAGGGCGGGCTATGGCTACACCTTC
TRBV30	TRBJ1-4	NA	NA	CAWSKRQGREKLFF	TGTGCCTGGAGTAAACGCCAGGGTAGGGAAAAACTGTTTTTT
TRBV29-1	TRBJ1-2	NA	few	CSVGRGGLGYTF	TGCAGCGTTGGTCGTGGAGGGCTTGGCTACACCTTC
TRBV9	TRBJ1-2	NA	NA	CASSARSTGYGYTF	TGTGCCAGCAGCGCGCGATCGACAGGCTATGGCTACACCTTC
TRBV9	TRBJ2-7	NA	NA	CASSAGVGSSYEQYF	TGTGCCAGCAGCGCGGGGGTAGGTAGCTCCTACGAGCAGTACTTC
TRBV7-9	TRBJ2-3	NA	once	CASSLAGASDTQYF	TGTGCCAGCAGCTTAGCGGGGGCCTCAGATACGCAGTATTTT
TRBV5-4	TRBJ2-4	NA	NA	CASSLGQGRDIQYF	TGTGCCAGCAGCTTGGGGCAGGGGAGGGACATTCAGTACTTC
TRBV29-1	TRBJ2-7	NA	NA	CSVSRRGDEQYF	TGCAGCGTGTCCAGGAGGGGAGACGAGCAGTACTTC
TRBV19	TRBJ2-2	TRBD2	NA	CASSQTSGGKTGELFF	TGTGCCAGTAGCCAAACTAGCGGGGGGAAAACCGGGGAGCTGTTTTTT
TRBV10-3	TRBJ1-2	TRBD1	once	CAISDPGQGAEVEGYTF	TGTGCCATCAGTGATCCGGGACAGGGGGCAGAGGTGGAAGGCTACACCTTC
TRBV29-1	TRBJ1-1	NA	NA	CSVDSEGRAFF	TGCAGCGTTGACTCGGAGGGGCGAGCTTTCTTT
TRBV19	TRBJ2-3	NA	NA	CASTKQDGDTQYF	TGTGCCAGTACAAAACAGGATGGAGATACGCAGTATTTT
TRBV6-6	TRBJ2-7	NA	NA	CASSEYRGGEYF	TGTGCCAGCAGCGAGTACAGGGGGGGAGAGTACTTC
TRBV4-3	TRBJ2-7	TRBD2	few	CASSYGGAGTYEQYF	TGCGCCAGCAGCTACGGGGGAGCGGGAACCTACGAGCAGTACTTC
TRBV19	TRBJ1-6	TRBD1	NA	CASSFRDRGSPLHF	TGTGCCAGTAGTTTCCGGGACAGGGGTTCACCCCTCCACTTT
TRBV6-1	TRBJ2-1	NA	few	CASSEFDGGSLEQFF	TGTGCCAGCAGTGAATTTGATGGGGGGTCGCTCGAGCAGTTCTTC
TRBV9	TRBJ1-1	NA	few	CASSVHRVPTEAFF	TGTGCCAGCAGCGTACACAGGGTTCCCACTGAAGCTTTCTTT
TRBV11-3	TRBJ2-2	NA	NA	CASSGGGRTGELFF	TGTGCCAGCAGCGGGGGGGGGCGCACCGGGGAGCTGTTTTTT
TRBV5-4	TRBJ2-7	TRBD1	NA	CASSLVGTGVNEQYF	TGTGCCAGCAGCTTGGTAGGGACAGGAGTTAACGAGCAGTACTTC
TRBV19	TRBJ1-1	NA	NA	CASSIDPGQNTEAFF	TGTGCCAGTAGTATAGATCCGGGACAGAACACTGAAGCTTTCTTT
TRBV27	TRBJ2-1	NA	NA	CASSLPGGEQFF	TGTGCCAGCAGTCTCCCCGGGGGTGAGCAGTTCTTC
TRBV7-2	TRBJ2-1	NA	NA	CASSLVPHLYEQFF	TGTGCCAGCAGCTTAGTTCCCCATCTATATGAGCAGTTCTTC
TRBV5-6	TRBJ2-7	NA	NA	CASSLQGKGYYEQYF	TGTGCCAGCAGCCTCCAGGGTAAGGGTTACTACGAGCAGTACTTC
TRBV14	TRBJ1-3	NA	NA	CASSQPTGTAGNTIYF	TGTGCCAGCAGCCAACCAACAGGGACCGCTGGAAACACCATATATTTT
TRBV6-6	TRBJ2-3	NA	NA	CAVHGDFSTDTQYF	TGTGCCGTCCACGGGGATTTTAGCACAGATACGCAGTATTTT
TRBV7-8	TRBJ1-5	NA	NA	CASSLGGGNSNQPQHF	TGTGCCAGCAGCTTAGGCGGGGGAAATAGCAATCAGCCCCAGCATTTT
TRBV15	TRBJ2-1	TRBD2	NA	CATSRDSGGANEQFF	TGTGCCACCAGCAGGGATAGCGGGGGGGCCAATGAGCAGTTCTTC
TRBV7-9	TRBJ1-1	NA	NA	CSSSLRNTEAFF	TGTTCCAGCAGCTTACGGAACACTGAAGCTTTCTTT
TRBV27	TRBJ2-7	NA	once	CASARGQAYEQYF	TGTGCCAGTGCGCGGGGTCAAGCCTACGAGCAGTACTTC
TRBV7-2	TRBJ1-2	NA	NA	CASSITLNDRNLYYGYTF	TGTGCCAGCAGCATTACCCTAAACGACAGGAACCTATACTATGGCTACACCTTC
TRBV7-9	TRBJ2-6	TRBD1	NA	CASSSDRGLSGANVLTF	TGTGCCAGCAGCTCGGACAGGGGACTCTCTGGGGCCAACGTCCTGACTTTC
TRBV2	TRBJ1-2	TRBD1	once	CASSRTGTMYGYTF	TGTGCCAGCAGTAGGACAGGGACAATGTATGGCTACACCTTC
TRBV6-5	TRBJ2-7	NA	NA	CASADRDTTYEQYF	TGTGCCAGCGCCGACCGGGACACTACCTACGAGCAGTACTTC
TRBV4-1	TRBJ2-3	NA	NA	CASSQVEQSTDTQYF	TGCGCCAGCAGCCAAGTTGAACAGAGCACAGATACGCAGTATTTT
TRBV14	TRBJ1-5	NA	NA	CASSQGGLNQPQHF	TGTGCCAGCAGCCAAGGAGGGTTAAATCAGCCCCAGCATTTT
TRBV7-8	TRBJ2-7	TRBD1	NA	CASSLGQGGYEQYF	TGTGCCAGCAGCTTAGGACAGGGGGGCTACGAGCAGTACTTC
TRBV5-1	TRBJ1-2	TRBD1	NA	CASSSQGVGSGYTF	TGCGCCAGCAGCTCACAGGGGGTTGGTAGTGGCTACACCTTC
TRBV13	TRBJ1-2	NA	NA	CASSPGRGYGYTF	TGTGCCAGCAGCCCCGGCAGGGGCTATGGCTACACCTTC
TRBV5-1	TRBJ1-1	TRBD1	NA	CASSLEDRATEAFF	TGCGCCAGCAGCTTGGAAGACAGGGCCACTGAAGCTTTCTTT
TRBV7-8	TRBJ1-1	NA	NA	CASSLEQAREAFF	TGTGCCAGCAGCTTAGAACAGGCCCGAGAAGCTTTCTTT